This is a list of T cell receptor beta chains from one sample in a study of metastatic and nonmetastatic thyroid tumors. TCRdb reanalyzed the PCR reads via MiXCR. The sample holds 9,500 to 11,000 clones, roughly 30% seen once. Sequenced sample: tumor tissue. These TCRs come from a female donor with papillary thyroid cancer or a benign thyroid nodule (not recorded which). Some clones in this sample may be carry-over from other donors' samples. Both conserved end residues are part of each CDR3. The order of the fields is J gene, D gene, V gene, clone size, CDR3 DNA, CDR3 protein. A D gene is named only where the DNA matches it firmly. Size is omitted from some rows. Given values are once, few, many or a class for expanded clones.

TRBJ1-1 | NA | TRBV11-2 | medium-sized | TGTGCCAGCAGCTCACAGGGGAACACTGAAGCTTTCTTT | CASSSQGNTEAFF
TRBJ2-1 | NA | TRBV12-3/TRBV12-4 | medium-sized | TGTGCCAGCAGTATCAACAATGAGCAGTTCTTC | CASSINNEQFF
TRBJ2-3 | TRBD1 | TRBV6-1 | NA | TGTGCCAGCAGTCTGTCCGGGACAGGGGGCCCAGATACGCAGTATTTT | CASSLSGTGGPDTQYF
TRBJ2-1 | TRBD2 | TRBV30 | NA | TGTGCCTGGAGCCTAGCGGAGAGGGGTGAGCAGTTCTTC | CAWSLAERGEQFF
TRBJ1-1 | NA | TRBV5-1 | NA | TGCGCCAGCAGCTTATCAGGGGATAGCACTGAAGCTTTCTTT | CASSLSGDSTEAFF
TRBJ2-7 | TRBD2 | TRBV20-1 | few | TGCAGTGCTAGTGGCTTACCGGGACTAGCGTCCTACGAGCAGTACTTC | CSASGLPGLASYEQYF
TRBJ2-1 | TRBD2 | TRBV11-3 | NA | TGTGCCAGCAGCCAGGGACTAGGTGAAGGTGAGCAGTTCTTC | CASSQGLGEGEQFF
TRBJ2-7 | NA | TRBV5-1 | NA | TGCGCCAGCAGCTTGGCCGGACAAGGCTACGAGCAGTACTTC | CASSLAGQGYEQYF
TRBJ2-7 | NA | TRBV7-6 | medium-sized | TGTGCCAGCAGCTTAGATTTTGGCGCCTCCTACGAGCAGTACTTC | CASSLDFGASYEQYF
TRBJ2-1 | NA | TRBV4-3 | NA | TGCGCCAGCAGCACCTCCACAAGAGTGAATGAGCAGTTCTTC | CASSTSTRVNEQFF
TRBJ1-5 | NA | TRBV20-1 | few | TGCAGTGCTACTATACCGGGACTCGGTAGCAATCAGCCCCAGCATTTT | CSATIPGLGSNQPQHF
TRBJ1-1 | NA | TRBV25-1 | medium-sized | TGTGCCAGCAGTGGCCCGACAGGATCTTTGGTTATAAACACTGAAGCTTTCTTT | CASSGPTGSLVINTEAFF
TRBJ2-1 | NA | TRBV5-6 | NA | TGTGCCAGCAGCCCAAGCGGTAGCTCCTACAATGAGCAGTTCTTC | CASSPSGSSYNEQFF
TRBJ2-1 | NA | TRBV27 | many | TGTGCCAGCAGTACCGGGACGACCTCAAATGAGCAGTTCTTC | CASSTGTTSNEQFF
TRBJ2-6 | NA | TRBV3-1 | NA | TGTGCCAGCAGCCAAAACTCTGGGGCCAACGTCCTGACTTTC | CASSQNSGANVLTF
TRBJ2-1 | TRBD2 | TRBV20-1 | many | TGCAGTGCCGGGACTAGCGGGAGTCACAATGAGCAGTTCTTC | CSAGTSGSHNEQFF
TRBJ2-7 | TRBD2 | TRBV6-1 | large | TGTGCCAGCAGTCCCCAAATCCCGGGACTACACTCCTACGAGCAGTACTTC | CASSPQIPGLHSYEQYF
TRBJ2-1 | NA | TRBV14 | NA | TGTGCCATCAGCCAAGTGTCACTAGTCTCCATGGAAAAGTCCTACAATGAGCAGTTCTTC | CAISQVSLVSMEKSYNEQFF
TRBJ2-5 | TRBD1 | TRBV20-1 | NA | TGCAGTGCAACAGGACAGGCGGAGACCCAGTACTTC | CSATGQAETQYF
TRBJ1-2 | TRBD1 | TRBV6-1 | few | TGTGCCAGCAGTGAAGGGATCACCGGGACAGGCTATGGCTACACCTTC | CASSEGITGTGYGYTF
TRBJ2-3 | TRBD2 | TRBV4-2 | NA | TGTGCCAGCAGCCCGATAGCGGGACTCCGCCTTACCCCGCCAGATACGCAGTATTTT | CASSPIAGLRLTPPDTQYF
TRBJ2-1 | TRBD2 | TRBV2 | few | TGTGCCAGCAGCGCGGGACTAGTCAATGAGCAGTTCTTC | CASSAGLVNEQFF
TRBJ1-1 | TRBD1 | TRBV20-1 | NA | TGCAGTGCTAGGGGGACAGGGGGCGTTAGGACTGAAGCTTTCTTT | CSARGTGGVRTEAFF
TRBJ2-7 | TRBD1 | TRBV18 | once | TGTGCCAGCTCAACTTTGGACAGGGGCCTCTACGAGCAGTACTTC | CASSTLDRGLYEQYF
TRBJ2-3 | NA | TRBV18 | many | TGTGCCAGCTCACCCCAGGGGGGGGACAGGAGATCCACAGATACGCAGTATTTT | CASSPQGGDRRSTDTQYF
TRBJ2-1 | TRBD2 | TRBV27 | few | TGTGCCAGCAGTTTAAGGACTAGCGTCGGCAATGAGCAGTTCTTC | CASSLRTSVGNEQFF
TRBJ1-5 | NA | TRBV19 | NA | TGTGCCAGTAGTACCCGGTACTCCAATCAGTCCCAGCATTTT | CASSTRYSNQSQHF
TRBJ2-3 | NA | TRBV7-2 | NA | TGTGCCAGCAGCACCTGGACAACTAGACCCACAGATACACAGTATTTT | CASSTWTTRPTDTQYF
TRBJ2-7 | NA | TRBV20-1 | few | TGCAGTGCTAGTTTCCCAGACAGCTCCTACGAGCAGTACTTC | CSASFPDSSYEQYF
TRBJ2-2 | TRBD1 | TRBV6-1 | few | TGTGCAAGCAGTAGACAGGGGATCGGGGAGCTGTTTTTT | CASSRQGIGELFF
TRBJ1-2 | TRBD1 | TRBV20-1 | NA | TGCAGTGCTTGGACAGGGAAACACTATGGCTACACCTTC | CSAWTGKHYGYTF
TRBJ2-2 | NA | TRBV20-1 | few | TGCAGTGCTAGAGATCCGCGGCGGGAGAACACCGGGGAGCTGTTTTTT | CSARDPRRENTGELFF
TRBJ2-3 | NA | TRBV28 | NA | TGTGCCAGCAGTTTACCTAGTAGGGATACGCAGTATTTT | CASSLPSRDTQYF
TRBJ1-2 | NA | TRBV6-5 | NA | TGTGCCAGCGTCTTTTCCACAGGTTCCTTCTATGGCTACACCTTC | CASVFSTGSFYGYTF
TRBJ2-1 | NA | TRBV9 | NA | TGTGCCAGCAGCGACGGGAACCTAGGCCACAATGAGCAGTTCTTC | CASSDGNLGHNEQFF
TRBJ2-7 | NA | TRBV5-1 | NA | TGCGCCAGCAGCTTGAGACAGGATTGCTCCTACGAGCAGTACTTC | CASSLRQDCSYEQYF
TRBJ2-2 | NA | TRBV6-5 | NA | TGTGCCAGCAGTTACGGGGCAGGTACCGGGGAGCTGTTTTTT | CASSYGAGTGELFF
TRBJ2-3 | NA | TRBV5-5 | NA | TGTGCCAGCAGCTTGTGGGGCACCCCAAGGGATACGCAGTATTTT | CASSLWGTPRDTQYF
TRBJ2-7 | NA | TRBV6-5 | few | TGTGCCAGCAGTTTGGGCCTCACCTACGAGCAGTACTTC | CASSLGLTYEQYF
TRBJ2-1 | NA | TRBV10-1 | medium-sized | TGCGCCAGCAGCCAAGACCCAAAATCCTACAATGAGCAGTTCTTC | CASSQDPKSYNEQFF
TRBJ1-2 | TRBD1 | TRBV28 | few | TGTGCCAGCAGCATATCGACAGGGAGCTATGGCTACACCTTC | CASSISTGSYGYTF
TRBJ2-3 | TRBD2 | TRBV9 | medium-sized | TGTGCCAGCAGCGAGGGGACTAGTGTTACAGATACGCAGTATTTT | CASSEGTSVTDTQYF
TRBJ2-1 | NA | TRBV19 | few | TGTGCCAGTAGTATTCAGGCCCACAATGAGCAGTTCTTC | CASSIQAHNEQFF
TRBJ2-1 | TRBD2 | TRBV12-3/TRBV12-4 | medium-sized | TGTGCCAGCACCCAAACTAGCGGAGCTTACAATGAGCAGTTCTTC | CASTQTSGAYNEQFF
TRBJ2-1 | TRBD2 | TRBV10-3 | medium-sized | TGTGCCATCAGTGGTAAGCGGGAAGTGAATGAGCAGTTCTTC | CAISGKREVNEQFF
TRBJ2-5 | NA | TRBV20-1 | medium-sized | TGCGGCCGAAGGGTGGGAGAGACCCAGTACTTC | CGRRVGETQYF
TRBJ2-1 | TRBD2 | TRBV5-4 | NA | TGTGCCAGCAGCTTCCTGACTAGCGGGGGGTCCAATGAGCAGTTCTTC | CASSFLTSGGSNEQFF
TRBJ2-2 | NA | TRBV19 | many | TGTGCCAGTAAGGACATCGGGGAGCTGTTTTTT | CASKDIGELFF
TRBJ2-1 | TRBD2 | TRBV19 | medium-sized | TGTGCCAGTAGTATAAGGACTAGCGGAGAGCAGTTCTTC | CASSIRTSGEQFF
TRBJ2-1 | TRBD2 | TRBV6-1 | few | TGTGCCAGCAGTGCGGGACTAACGAACAATGAGCAGTTCTTC | CASSAGLTNNEQFF
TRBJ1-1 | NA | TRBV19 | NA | TGTGCCAGTATTATAGGTCAGAGAGCTTTCTTT | CASIIGQRAFF
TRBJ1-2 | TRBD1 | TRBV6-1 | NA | TGTGCCAGCAGTGAGACAGGGACCCTAGGCTACACCTTC | CASSETGTLGYTF
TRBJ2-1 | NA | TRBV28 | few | TGTGCCAGCAGGACACCTGACGGATACAATGAGCAGTTCTTC | CASRTPDGYNEQFF
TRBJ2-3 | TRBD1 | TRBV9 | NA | TGTGCCAGCAGTGCCGTGACAGGGGGGCACACAGATACGCAGTATTTT | CASSAVTGGHTDTQYF